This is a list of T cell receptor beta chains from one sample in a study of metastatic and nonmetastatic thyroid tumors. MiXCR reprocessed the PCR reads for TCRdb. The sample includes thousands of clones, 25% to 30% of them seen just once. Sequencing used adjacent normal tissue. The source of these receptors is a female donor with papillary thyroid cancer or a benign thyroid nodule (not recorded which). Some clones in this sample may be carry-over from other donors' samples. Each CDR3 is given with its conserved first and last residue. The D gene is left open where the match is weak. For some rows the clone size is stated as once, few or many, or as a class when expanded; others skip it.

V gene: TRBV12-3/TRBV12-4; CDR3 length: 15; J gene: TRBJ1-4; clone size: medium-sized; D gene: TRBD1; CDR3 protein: CASSHHRGSGEKLFF; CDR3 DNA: TGTGCCAGCAGTCACCACAGGGGGTCAGGTGAAAAACTGTTTTTT
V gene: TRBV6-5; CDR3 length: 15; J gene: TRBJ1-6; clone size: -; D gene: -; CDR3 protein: CASSLGVAPGAPLHF; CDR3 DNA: TGTGCCAGCAGTTTGGGGGTTGCCCCTGGGGCACCCCTCCACTTT
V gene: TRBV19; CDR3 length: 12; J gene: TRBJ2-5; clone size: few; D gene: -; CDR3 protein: CASADSRETQYF; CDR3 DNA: TGTGCCAGCGCCGACAGCCGAGAGACCCAGTACTTC
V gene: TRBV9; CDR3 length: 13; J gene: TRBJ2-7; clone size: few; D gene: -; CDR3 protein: CASSPGDSYEQYF; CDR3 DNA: TGTGCCAGCAGCCCGGGTGATTCCTACGAGCAGTACTTC
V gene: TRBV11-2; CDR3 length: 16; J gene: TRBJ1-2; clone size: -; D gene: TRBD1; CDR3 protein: CASSLQRDRALHGYTF; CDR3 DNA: TGTGCCAGCAGCTTACAACGGGACAGGGCGTTGCATGGCTACACCTTC
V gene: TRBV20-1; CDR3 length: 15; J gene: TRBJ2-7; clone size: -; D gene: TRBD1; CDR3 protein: CSARDQGEGKYEQYF; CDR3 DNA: TGCAGTGCTAGAGATCAGGGGGAAGGGAAATACGAGCAGTACTTC
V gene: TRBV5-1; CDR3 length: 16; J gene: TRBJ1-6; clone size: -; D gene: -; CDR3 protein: CASSLESGSGNSPLHF; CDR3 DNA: TGCGCCAGCAGCTTGGAGTCCGGGTCGGGGAATTCACCCCTCCACTTT
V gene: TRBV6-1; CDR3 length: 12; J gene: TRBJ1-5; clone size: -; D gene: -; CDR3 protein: CASRSGNQPQHF; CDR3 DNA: TGTGCCAGCAGGTCGGGCAATCAGCCCCAGCATTTT
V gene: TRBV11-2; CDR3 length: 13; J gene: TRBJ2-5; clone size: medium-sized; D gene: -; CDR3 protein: CASSWASGETQYF; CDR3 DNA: TGTGCCAGCAGCTGGGCGTCGGGAGAGACCCAGTACTTC
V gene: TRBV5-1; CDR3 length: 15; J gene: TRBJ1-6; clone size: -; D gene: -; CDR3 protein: CASSPDQGINSPLHF; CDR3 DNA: TGCGCCAGCAGCCCCGACCAGGGGATAAATTCACCCCTCCACTTT
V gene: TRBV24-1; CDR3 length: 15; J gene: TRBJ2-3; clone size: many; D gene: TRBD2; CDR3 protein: CATSDLTSGTDTQYF; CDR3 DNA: TGTGCCACCAGTGATTTGACTAGCGGGACAGATACGCAGTATTTT
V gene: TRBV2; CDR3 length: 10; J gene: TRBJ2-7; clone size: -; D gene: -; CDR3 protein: CASKDNEQYF; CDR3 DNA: TGTGCCAGCAAGGACAACGAGCAGTACTTC
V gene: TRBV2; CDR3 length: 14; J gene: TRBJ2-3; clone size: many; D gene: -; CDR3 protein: CASLGLSQINTQYF; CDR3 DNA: TGTGCCAGCCTAGGACTGTCACAGATTAATACGCAGTATTTT
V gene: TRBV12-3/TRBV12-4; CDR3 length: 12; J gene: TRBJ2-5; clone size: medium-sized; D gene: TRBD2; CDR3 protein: CASSLTGGTQYF; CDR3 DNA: TGTGCCAGCAGTTTAACGGGGGGGACCCAGTACTTC
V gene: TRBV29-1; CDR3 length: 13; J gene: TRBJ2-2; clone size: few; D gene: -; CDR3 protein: CSVRVANTGELFF; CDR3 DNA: TGCAGCGTCAGGGTCGCGAACACCGGCGAGCTGTTTTTT
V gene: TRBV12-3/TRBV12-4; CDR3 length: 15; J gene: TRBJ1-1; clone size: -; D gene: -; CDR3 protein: CASSYRREMNTEAFF; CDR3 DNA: TGTGCCAGCAGTTATAGACGGGAGATGAACACTGAAGCTTTCTTT
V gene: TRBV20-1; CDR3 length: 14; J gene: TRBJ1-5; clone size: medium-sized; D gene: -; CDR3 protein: CSADPGRDEQPQHF; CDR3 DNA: TGCAGTGCTGACCCGGGCAGGGATGAACAGCCCCAGCATTTT
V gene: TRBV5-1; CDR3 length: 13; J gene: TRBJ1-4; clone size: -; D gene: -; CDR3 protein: CASRPGGGEKLFF; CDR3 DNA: TGCGCCAGCAGGCCAGGAGGCGGGGAAAAACTGTTTTTT
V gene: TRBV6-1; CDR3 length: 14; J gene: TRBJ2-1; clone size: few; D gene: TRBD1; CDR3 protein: CASSPQTGRNEQFF; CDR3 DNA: TGTGCCAGCAGCCCTCAGACAGGGCGGAATGAGCAGTTCTTC
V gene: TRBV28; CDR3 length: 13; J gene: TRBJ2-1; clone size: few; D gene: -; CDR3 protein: CASQGARGDEQFF; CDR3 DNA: TGTGCCAGCCAGGGGGCGCGGGGGGATGAGCAGTTCTTC
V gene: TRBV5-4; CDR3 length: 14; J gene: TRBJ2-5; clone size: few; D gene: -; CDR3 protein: CASGWGPGGETQYF; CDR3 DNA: TGTGCCAGCGGCTGGGGTCCAGGAGGAGAGACCCAGTACTTC
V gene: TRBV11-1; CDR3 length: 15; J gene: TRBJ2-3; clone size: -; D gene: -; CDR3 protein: CASSCGGVETDTQYF; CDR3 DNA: TGTGCCAGCAGCTGTGGGGGAGTGGAGACAGATACGCAGTATTTT